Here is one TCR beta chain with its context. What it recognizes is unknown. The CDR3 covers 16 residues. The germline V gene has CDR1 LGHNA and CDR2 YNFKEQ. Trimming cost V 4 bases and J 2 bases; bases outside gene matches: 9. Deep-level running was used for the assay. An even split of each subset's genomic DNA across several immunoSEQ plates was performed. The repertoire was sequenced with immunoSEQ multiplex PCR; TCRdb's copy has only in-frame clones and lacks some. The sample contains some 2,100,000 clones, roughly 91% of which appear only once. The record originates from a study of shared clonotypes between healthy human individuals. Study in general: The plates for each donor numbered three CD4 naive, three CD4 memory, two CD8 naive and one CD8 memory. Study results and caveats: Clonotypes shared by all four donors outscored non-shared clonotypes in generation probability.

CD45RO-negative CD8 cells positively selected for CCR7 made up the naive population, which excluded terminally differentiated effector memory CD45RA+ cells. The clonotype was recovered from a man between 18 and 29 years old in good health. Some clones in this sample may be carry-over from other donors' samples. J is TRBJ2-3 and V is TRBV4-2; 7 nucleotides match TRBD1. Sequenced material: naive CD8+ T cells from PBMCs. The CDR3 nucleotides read TGTGCCAGCAGCCCAATACGAGGACAGGACACAGATACGCAGTATTTT. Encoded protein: CASSPIRGQDTDTQYF.